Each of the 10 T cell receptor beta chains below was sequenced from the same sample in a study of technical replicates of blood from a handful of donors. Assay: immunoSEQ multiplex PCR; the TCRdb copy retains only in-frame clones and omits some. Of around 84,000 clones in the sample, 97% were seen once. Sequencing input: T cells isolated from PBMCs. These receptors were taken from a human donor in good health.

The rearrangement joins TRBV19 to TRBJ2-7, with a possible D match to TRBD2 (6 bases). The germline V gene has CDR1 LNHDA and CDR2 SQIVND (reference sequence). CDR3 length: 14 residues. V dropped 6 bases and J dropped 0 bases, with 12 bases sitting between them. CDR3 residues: CASSQRADSYEQYF. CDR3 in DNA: TGTGCCAGTAGCCAGCGGGCAGACTCCTACGAGCAGTACTTC.

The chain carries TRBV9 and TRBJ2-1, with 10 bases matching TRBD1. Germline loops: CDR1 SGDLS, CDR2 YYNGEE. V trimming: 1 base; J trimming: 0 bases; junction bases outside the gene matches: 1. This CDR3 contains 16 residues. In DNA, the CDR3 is TGTGCCAGCAGCGTACGGGACAGGGGCTCCTACAATGAGCAGTTCTTC. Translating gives CASSVRDRGSYNEQFF.

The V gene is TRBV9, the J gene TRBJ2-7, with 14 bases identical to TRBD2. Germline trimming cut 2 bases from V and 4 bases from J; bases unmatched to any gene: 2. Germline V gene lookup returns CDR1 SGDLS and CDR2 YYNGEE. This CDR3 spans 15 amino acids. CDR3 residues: CASSVGLAGDYEQYF. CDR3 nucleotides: TGTGCCAGCAGCGTGGGACTAGCGGGGGATTACGAGCAGTACTTC.

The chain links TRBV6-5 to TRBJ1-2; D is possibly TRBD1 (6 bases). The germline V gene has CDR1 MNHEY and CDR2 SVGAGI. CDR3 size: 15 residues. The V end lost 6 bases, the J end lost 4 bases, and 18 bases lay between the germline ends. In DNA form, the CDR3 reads TGTGCCAGCAGGGAACTTACAGGGATCGGCTATGGCTACACCTTC. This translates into CASRELTGIGYGYTF.

CDR3 sequence (DNA): TGTGCCAGCAGCTTGTATGCAGGGAGGAACGAGCAGTACTTC. Translation: CASSLYAGRNEQYF. The chain combines TRBV5-4 with TRBJ2-7; possibly TRBD2 for D (6 bases). Germline-derived CDR1 and CDR2 are SGHNT and YYREEE (reference sequence). The CDR3 loop spans 14 amino acids. V shed 1 base and J shed 5 bases, with 13 bases lying between them.

The CDR3 loop is CASSSGTTGTGELFF. The CDR3 DNA is TGTGCCAGCAGCTCCGGGACTACCGGCACCGGGGAGCTGTTTTTT. The rearrangement links TRBV5-4 to TRBJ2-2; 7 bases match TRBD2. The CDR3 extends over 15 amino acids. Germline V gives CDR1 SGHNT, CDR2 YYREEE (reference sequence). With 3 bases clipped from V and 4 bases from J, the junction kept 6 bases outside the gene matches.

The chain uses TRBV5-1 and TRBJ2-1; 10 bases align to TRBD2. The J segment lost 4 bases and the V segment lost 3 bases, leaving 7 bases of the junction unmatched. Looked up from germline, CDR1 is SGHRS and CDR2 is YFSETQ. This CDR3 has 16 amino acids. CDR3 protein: CASSSALAGRYNEQFF. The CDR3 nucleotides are TGCGCCAGCAGCTCCGCACTAGCGGGACGTTACAATGAGCAGTTCTTC.

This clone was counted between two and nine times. This CDR3 reads CASSLSPWSSYEQYF. The DNA for the CDR3 is TGTGCCAGCAGCTTGAGCCCGTGGAGCTCCTACGAGCAGTACTTC. The J gene is TRBJ2-7, the V gene TRBV5-5; D uncertain. Germline V lookup: CDR1 SGHKS, CDR2 YYEKEE (reference sequence). The CDR3 covers 15 residues. Trimming cost V 1 base and J 0 bases, with 11 bases left between them.

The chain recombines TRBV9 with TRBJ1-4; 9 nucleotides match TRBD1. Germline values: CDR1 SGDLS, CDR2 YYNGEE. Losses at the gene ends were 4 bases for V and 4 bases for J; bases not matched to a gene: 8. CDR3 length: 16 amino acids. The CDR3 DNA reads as TGTGCCAGCAGCCCCCGGGGGGGACAGGGTAATGAAAAACTGTTTTTT. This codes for CASSPRGGQGNEKLFF.

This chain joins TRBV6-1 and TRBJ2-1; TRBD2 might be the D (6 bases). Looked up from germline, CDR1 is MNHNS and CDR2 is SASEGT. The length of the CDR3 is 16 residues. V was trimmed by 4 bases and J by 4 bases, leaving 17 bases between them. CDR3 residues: CASSGGRGFLYNEQFF. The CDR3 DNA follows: TGTGCCAGCAGTGGCGGACGGGGGTTTCTTTACAATGAGCAGTTCTTC.